A selection of T cell receptor beta chains follows, all from one sample in a study of cytomegalovirus exposure and HLA in healthy donors. The repertoire was sequenced with immunoSEQ multiplex PCR; TCRdb's copy has only in-frame clones and lacks some. This table holds about 240,000 clones, around 86% found once. The sample was PBMCs. Source of these receptors: a woman in her thirties in good health and CMV-seropositive. Both conserved end residues are part of each CDR3. A D gene is named only where the DNA matches it firmly. The size of a clone is reported for some rows only, either as once, few or many, or as a class for expanded clones.

j_call	v_call	clone_size	d_call	cdr3_nt	cdr3_aa
TRBJ1-1	TRBV5-1	NA	NA	TGCGCCAGCTGCCTCGGGGTTGGCACTGAAGCTTTCTTT	CASCLGVGTEAFF
TRBJ2-1	TRBV19	NA	NA	TGTGCCAGTAGTCTACTGGGGGGCAATGAGCAGTTCTTC	CASSLLGGNEQFF
TRBJ2-1	TRBV6-4	NA	TRBD2	TGTGCCAGCAGATTAATCCGGGACTACTTGAGCTCCTACAATGAGCAGTTCTTC	CASRLIRDYLSSYNEQFF
TRBJ2-7	TRBV5-1	NA	TRBD1	TGCGCCAGCAGCCCGGACAGGGCAGCCTACGAGCAGTACTTC	CASSPDRAAYEQYF
TRBJ2-3	TRBV7-6	NA	NA	TGTGCCAGCAGCTTATCTGGGGGCGACGCAGATACGCAGTATTTT	CASSLSGGDADTQYF
TRBJ1-4	TRBV5-1	NA	NA	TGCGCCAGCAGCCCGACTTATACAAGTGAAAAACTGTTTTTT	CASSPTYTSEKLFF
TRBJ2-3	TRBV28	NA	TRBD1	TGTGCCAGCAGTTCACTAACCGGGACAGCACCGGATACGCAGTATTTT	CASSSLTGTAPDTQYF
TRBJ1-2	TRBV7-8	NA	TRBD1	TGTGCCCATTTAGGACAGGATGGCTACACCTTC	CAHLGQDGYTF
TRBJ1-2	TRBV28	few	NA	TGTGCCAGCAGTTTAAGGGGCCTACTTAATGGCTACACCTTC	CASSLRGLLNGYTF
TRBJ1-2	TRBV27	NA	NA	TGTGCCAGCACGAAGGCCGGAGCTAACTATGGCTACACCTTC	CASTKAGANYGYTF
TRBJ2-7	TRBV27	NA	NA	TGTGCCAGCAGTGCGGGCCACCCGGAGCAGTACTTC	CASSAGHPEQYF
TRBJ1-2	TRBV7-9	NA	TRBD1	TGTGCCAGCAGCTATTCGACAGGGACCGGCTACACCTTC	CASSYSTGTGYTF
TRBJ2-3	TRBV5-4	NA	TRBD2	TGTGCCAGCAGCTTGGGACTAGCGAGCGAAGATACGCAGTATTTT	CASSLGLASEDTQYF